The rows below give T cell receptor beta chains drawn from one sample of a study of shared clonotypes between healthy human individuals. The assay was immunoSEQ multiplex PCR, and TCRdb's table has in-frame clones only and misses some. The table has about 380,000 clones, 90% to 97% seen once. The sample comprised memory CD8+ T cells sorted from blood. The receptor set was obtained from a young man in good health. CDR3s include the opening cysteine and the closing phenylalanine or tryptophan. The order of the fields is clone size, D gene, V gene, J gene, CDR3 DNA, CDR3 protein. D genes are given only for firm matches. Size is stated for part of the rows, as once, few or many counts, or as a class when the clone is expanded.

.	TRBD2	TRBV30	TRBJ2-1	TGTGCCTGGAGCGGGACTAGCTGGGCAGATGAGCAGTTCTTC	CAWSGTSWADEQFF
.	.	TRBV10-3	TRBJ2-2	TGTGCCATCAGTGAGTCTAGCGGCTACACCGGGGAGCTGTTTTTT	CAISESSGYTGELFF
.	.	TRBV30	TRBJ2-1	TGTGCCTGGAGTCCATGGAGCTCCTACAATGAGCAGTTCTTC	CAWSPWSSYNEQFF
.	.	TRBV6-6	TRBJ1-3	TGTGCCAGCAGTACTACAGGTACCTCTGGAAACACCATATATTTT	CASSTTGTSGNTIYF
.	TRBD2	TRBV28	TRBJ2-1	TGTGCCAGCAGTCCAAGACTAGCGGGAGTGGTGAATGAGCAGTTCTTC	CASSPRLAGVVNEQFF
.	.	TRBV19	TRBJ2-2	TGTGCCAGTAGTCTCCAACTCACCGGGGAGCTGTTTTTT	CASSLQLTGELFF
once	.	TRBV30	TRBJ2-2	TGTGCCTGGAGGACGTACACCGGGGAGCTGTTTTTT	CAWRTYTGELFF
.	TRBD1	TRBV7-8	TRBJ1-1	TGTGCCAGCAGAGTAGGACAGGGGGCCTCAGCTTTCTTT	CASRVGQGASAFF
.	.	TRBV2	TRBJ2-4	TGTGCCAGCAGTGTAACTAGCCCGTCACCGTACTTC	CASSVTSPSPYF
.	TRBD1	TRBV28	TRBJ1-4	TGTGCCAGCAGTTCTCACTCGGGACAGCGTAATGAAAAACTGTTTTTT	CASSSHSGQRNEKLFF
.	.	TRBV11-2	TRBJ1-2	TGTGCCAGCAGCTTAGTTACCGGACCTCTTTTGTTTGGCTACACCTTC	CASSLVTGPLLFGYTF
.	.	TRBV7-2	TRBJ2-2	TGTGCCAGCAGCTTAGTTCGGGCCGGGGAGCTGTTTTTT	CASSLVRAGELFF
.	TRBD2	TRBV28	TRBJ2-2	TGTGCCAGCAGTATCTCGGGACTAGCGGGAGGGAATGTCGGGGAGCTGTTTTTT	CASSISGLAGGNVGELFF
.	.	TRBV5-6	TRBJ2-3	TGTGCCAGCAGAGCGATGGGGGTTAGCACAGATACGCAGTATTTT	CASRAMGVSTDTQYF
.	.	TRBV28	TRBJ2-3	TGTGCCAGCAGTTTACTGGCTGATACGCAGTATTTT	CASSLLADTQYF
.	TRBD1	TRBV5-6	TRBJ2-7	TGTGCCAGCAGCCTACCTGGGGTAGGACAGGGCACCTACGAGCAGTACTTC	CASSLPGVGQGTYEQYF
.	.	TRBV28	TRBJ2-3	TGTGCCAGCAGTTTCCCGAGCACAGATACGCAGTATTTT	CASSFPSTDTQYF
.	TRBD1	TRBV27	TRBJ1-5	TGTGCCAGCAGTTTCACAGGGGAACGAGGGCAGCCCCAGCATTTT	CASSFTGERGQPQHF
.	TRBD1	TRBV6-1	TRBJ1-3	TGTGCCAGCGGGACAGGCCTCTCTGGAAACACCATATATTTT	CASGTGLSGNTIYF
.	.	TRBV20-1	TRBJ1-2	TGCAGTGCTTACAACAGATATGGCTACACCTTC	CSAYNRYGYTF
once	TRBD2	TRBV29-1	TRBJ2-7	TGCAGCGCATATTCCCCAGCGGGAGCGGGTGAGCAGTACTTC	CSAYSPAGAGEQYF
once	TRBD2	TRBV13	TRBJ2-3	TGTGCCAGCAGCCGCGGGACTAGCGGGAGGTCTAGCACAGATACGCAGTATTTT	CASSRGTSGRSSTDTQYF
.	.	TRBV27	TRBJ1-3	TGTGCCAGCAGTTTAAGGTTCCGAAGCGGAAACACCATATATTTT	CASSLRFRSGNTIYF
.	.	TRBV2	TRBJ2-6	TGTGCCAGTACCGCGGGAAGCTCTGGGGCCAACGTCCTGACTTTC	CASTAGSSGANVLTF
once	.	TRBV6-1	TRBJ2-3	TGTGCCAGCAGCGCGGGATGGGATTATACGCAGTATTTT	CASSAGWDYTQYF
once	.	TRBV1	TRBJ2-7	TGCACCAGCAGCCAAGACTCCCGAAATAGCGCAAGAGGCGACGAGCAGTACTTC	CTSSQDSRNSARGDEQYF
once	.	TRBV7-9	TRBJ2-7	TGTGCCAGCAGCTCCTTAACAGTAAGGCCCCACGAGCAGTACTTC	CASSSLTVRPHEQYF
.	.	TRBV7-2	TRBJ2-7	TGTGCCAGCAGCTTAAACTCCTACGAGCAGTACTTC	CASSLNSYEQYF
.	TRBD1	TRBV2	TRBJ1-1	TGTGCCAGCCGTCGGGACAGGAACACTGAAGCTTTCTTT	CASRRDRNTEAFF
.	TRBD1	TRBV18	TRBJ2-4	TGTGCCAGCTCACCTACTACAGGGGACAGGGTCAAAAACATTCAGTACTTC	CASSPTTGDRVKNIQYF
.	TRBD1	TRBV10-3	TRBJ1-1	TGTGCCATCAGTGACAGGGGGTTAGTTATGAACACTGAAGCTTTCTTT	CAISDRGLVMNTEAFF
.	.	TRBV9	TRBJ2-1	TGTGCCAGCAGCCCGAGTGGAGGTTTGAATGTCAATGAGCAGTTCTTC	CASSPSGGLNVNEQFF
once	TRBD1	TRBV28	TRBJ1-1	TGTGCCAGCAGTTTACCAGGGGGCGCCGCTGAAGCTTTCTTT	CASSLPGGAAEAFF
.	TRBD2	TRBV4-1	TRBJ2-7	TGCGCCAGCAGCCAGGGACTAGCGGGAGTCTACGAGCAGTACTTC	CASSQGLAGVYEQYF